This is a list of T cell receptor beta chains from one sample in a study of CD8+CD57+ T cells in acquired aplastic anemia. TCRdb recomputed calls from the reads with MiXCR, one row per CDR3 protein. The sample lists 160,000 or so distinct CDR3 sequences; 45% to 55% were seen once. Sequenced material: sorted CD4+, CD8+, or CD8+CD57+ T cells (not recorded which) from PBMCs. The receptors shown here come from a human donor with aplastic anemia. Each CDR3 is given without its conserved first and last residue.

V: TRBV14
CDR3: ASSHSSYT

V: TRBV20-1
CDR3: SARARGGHRGAV

V: TRBV5-5
CDR3: ASSLLTSTDTQY

V: TRBV5-1
CDR3: ASSLGIDNYGYT

V: TRBV5-1
CDR3: ASSRDSSNQPQH

V: TRBV5-4
CDR3: ASSLGGPAQNNEQF

V: TRBV9
CDR3: ASSVELADLGEQY

V: TRBV20-1
CDR3: SATRSQGLQPQH

V: TRBV20-1
CDR3: SAGLNRGLLY

V: TRBV7-8
CDR3: ASSFMTGEQY

V: TRBV7-9
CDR3: ASSLERFQPQH

V: TRBV10-1
CDR3: ASRGDRVEQPQH

V: TRBV7-3
CDR3: ASSSTGLDTQY

V: TRBV2
CDR3: ASIGQGWFSEAF

V: TRBV15
CDR3: ATSRDAGAGGKLF

V: TRBV19
CDR3: ASRDGGYT

V: TRBV12-3/TRBV12-4
CDR3: ASSFRGGVTDTQY

V: TRBV5-1
CDR3: ASSLGRATNEKLF

V: TRBV2
CDR3: ASSLVRLAGMNEQY

V: TRBV4-1
CDR3: ASSQAPGPAKNIQY

V: TRBV6-1
CDR3: ASRWGGSNQPQH

V: TRBV7-2
CDR3: ASSYRSQADTQY

V: TRBV29-1
CDR3: SVGLAGGTDTQY

V: TRBV30
CDR3: AWSVTQGAGNGYT

V: TRBV29-1
CDR3: SVVPGDVSYEQY

V: TRBV9
CDR3: ASSVGDRKADTQY

V: TRBV11-2
CDR3: ASSLLGSGTLGGYT